Listed below are T cell receptor beta chains from one sample, sequenced in a study of T cells after somatic rescue of genetic block. Using immunoSEQ multiplex PCR, the repertoire was profiled, and TCRdb retains in-frame clones only, with some absent. The data hold more than 70,000 clones, with approximately 90% observed a single time. Input material: peripheral blood mononuclear cells (PBMCs). Receptors were obtained from a woman under 30. The CDR3 runs from the conserved cysteine through the conserved F or W. The D gene is left open where the match is weak. The size field is filled for only some rows; it gives once, few, many or a size class.

.	TRBV6-6	once	TRBJ1-1	CASTGRNTEAFF	TGTGCCTCAACAGGGCGGAACACTGAAGCTTTCTTT
TRBD2	TRBV4-3	.	TRBJ2-1	CASSQDPMGLADYNEQFF	TGCGCCAGCAGCCAAGATCCTATGGGACTAGCGGACTACAATGAGCAGTTCTTC
.	TRBV27	once	TRBJ2-1	CASSLAWRELGRGEQFF	TGTGCCAGCAGCCTCGCTTGGCGGGAACTGGGGCGGGGTGAGCAGTTCTTC
TRBD2	TRBV4-1	.	TRBJ2-5	CASSQPSGYQETQYF	TGCGCCAGCAGCCAACCTAGCGGGTACCAAGAGACCCAGTACTTC
.	TRBV30	.	TRBJ1-5	CAWSVDSNQPQHF	TGTGCCTGGAGTGTAGACAGCAATCAGCCCCAGCATTTT
.	TRBV6-1	.	TRBJ1-1	CASSELGEAFF	TGTGCCAGCAGTGAACTGGGGGAAGCTTTCTTT
.	TRBV6-7	.	TRBJ2-7	CASSYGGPAGDEQYF	TGTGCCAGCAGTTACGGCGGCCCCGCGGGCGACGAGCAGTACTTC
.	TRBV16	.	TRBJ2-7	CASSQITGRVGEQYF	TGTGCCAGCAGCCAAATCACAGGGAGGGTTGGCGAGCAGTACTTC
TRBD2	TRBV7-3	few	TRBJ2-3	CASSRTSGSDGDTQYF	TGTGCCAGCAGCAGGACTAGCGGGAGTGATGGGGATACGCAGTATTTT
.	TRBV6-4	.	TRBJ2-2	CASSGDSIQGELFF	TGTGCCAGCAGTGGGGACTCCATCCAGGGGGAGCTGTTTTTT
TRBD2	TRBV7-3	.	TRBJ2-7	CASSLYVGRRYEQYF	TGTGCCAGCAGCTTATACGTCGGGAGGCGGTACGAGCAGTACTTC
.	TRBV7-3	once	TRBJ2-6	CASSLFGGLAGANVLTF	TGTGCCAGCAGCTTATTTGGGGGGCTGGCCGGGGCCAACGTCCTGACTTTC
.	TRBV6-5	.	TRBJ1-2	CASSYGGPAFRGYTF	TGTGCCAGCAGTTACGGGGGACCGGCCTTTCGGGGCTACACCTTC
.	TRBV7-3	.	TRBJ1-1	CASSPLPESSEAFF	TGTGCCAGCAGCCCTCTTCCGGAGTCCTCTGAAGCTTTCTTT
.	TRBV27	.	TRBJ1-2	CASSLGGGNYGYTF	TGTGCCAGCAGTTTAGGAGGCGGTAACTATGGCTACACCTTC
TRBD1	TRBV29-1	.	TRBJ1-2	CSVRNRGGGYTF	TGCAGCGTTCGCAACAGGGGAGGGGGCTACACCTTC
TRBD1	TRBV4-1	few	TRBJ2-1	CASSQGPTGAAYNEQFF	TGCGCCAGCAGCCAAGGTCCCACAGGGGCAGCCTACAATGAGCAGTTCTTC
TRBD1	TRBV28	.	TRBJ2-7	CASSQLILRTGSSYEQYF	TGTGCCAGCAGCCAACTAATACTCCGGACAGGGAGCTCCTACGAGCAGTACTTC